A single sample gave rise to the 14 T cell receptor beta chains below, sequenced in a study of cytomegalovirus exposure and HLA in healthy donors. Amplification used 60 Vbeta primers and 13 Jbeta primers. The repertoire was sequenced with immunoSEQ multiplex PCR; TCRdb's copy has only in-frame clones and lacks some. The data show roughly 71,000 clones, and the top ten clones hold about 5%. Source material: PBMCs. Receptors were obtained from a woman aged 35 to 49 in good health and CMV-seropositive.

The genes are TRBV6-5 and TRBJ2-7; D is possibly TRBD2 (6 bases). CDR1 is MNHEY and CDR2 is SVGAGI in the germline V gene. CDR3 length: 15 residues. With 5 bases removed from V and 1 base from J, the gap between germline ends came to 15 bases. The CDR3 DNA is TGTGCCAGCAGTGTCGACTGGGGGGAATCCTACGAGCAGTACTTC. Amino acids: CASSVDWGESYEQYF.

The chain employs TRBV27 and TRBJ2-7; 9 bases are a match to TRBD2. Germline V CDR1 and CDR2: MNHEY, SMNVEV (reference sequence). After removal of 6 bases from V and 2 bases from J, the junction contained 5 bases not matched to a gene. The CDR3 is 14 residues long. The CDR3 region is CASSPAGGTYEQYF. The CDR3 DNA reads TGTGCCAGCAGCCCAGCGGGAGGCACCTACGAGCAGTACTTC.

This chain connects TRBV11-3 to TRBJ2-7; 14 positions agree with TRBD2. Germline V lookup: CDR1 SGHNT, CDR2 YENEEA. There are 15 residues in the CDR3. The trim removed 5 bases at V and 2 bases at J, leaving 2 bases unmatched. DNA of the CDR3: TGTGCCAGCAGCCCGACTAGCGGGAGGGCCTACGAGCAGTACTTC. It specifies CASSPTSGRAYEQYF.

The DNA for the CDR3 is TGCGCCAGCAGCTTGGCCTTACGGGGGTTTGACACTGAAGCTTTCTTT. It yields the protein CASSLALRGFDTEAFF. The chain carries TRBV5-1 and TRBJ1-1, with D tentatively TRBD1 (5 bases). This CDR3 has 16 residues. Germline assignment: CDR1 SGHRS and CDR2 YFSETQ. The V and J ends lost 0 bases and 3 bases respectively, with 15 bases between them.

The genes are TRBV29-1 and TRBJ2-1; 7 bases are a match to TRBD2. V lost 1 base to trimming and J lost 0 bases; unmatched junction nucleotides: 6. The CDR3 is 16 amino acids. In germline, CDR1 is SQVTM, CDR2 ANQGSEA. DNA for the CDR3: TGCAGCGTTGAAGTAGGGAGGGTTGGCTCCTACAATGAGCAGTTCTTC. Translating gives CSVEVGRVGSYNEQFF.

CDR3 amino acids: CASRQTWDRPPYEQYF. In DNA form, the CDR3 reads TGTGCCAGCAGACAAACCTGGGACAGACCACCCTACGAGCAGTACTTC. The V and J genes are TRBV2 and TRBJ2-5; 7 bases are shared with TRBD1. The J call may be incorrect, as the DNA end agrees better with TRBJ2-7. The germline V gene encodes CDR1 SNHLY and CDR2 FYNNEI. The CDR3 runs 16 residues.

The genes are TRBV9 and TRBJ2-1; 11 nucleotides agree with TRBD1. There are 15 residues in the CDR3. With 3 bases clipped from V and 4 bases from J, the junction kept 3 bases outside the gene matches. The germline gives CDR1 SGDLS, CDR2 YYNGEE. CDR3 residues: CASSDGQGAYNEQFF. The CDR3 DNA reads TGTGCCAGCAGCGACGGACAGGGGGCATACAATGAGCAGTTCTTC.

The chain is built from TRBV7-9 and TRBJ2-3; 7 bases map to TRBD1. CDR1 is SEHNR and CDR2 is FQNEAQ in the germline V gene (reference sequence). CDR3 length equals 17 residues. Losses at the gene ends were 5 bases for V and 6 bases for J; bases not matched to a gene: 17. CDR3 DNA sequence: TGTGCCAGCAGCCCAGGGGGTTTCACTCTCGAATGGGATACGCAGTATTTT. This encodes CASSPGGFTLEWDTQYF.

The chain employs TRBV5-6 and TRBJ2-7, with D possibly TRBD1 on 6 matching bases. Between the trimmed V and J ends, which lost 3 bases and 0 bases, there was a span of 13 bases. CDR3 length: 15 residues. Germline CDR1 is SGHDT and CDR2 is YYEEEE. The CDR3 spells CASSSGGLSSYEQYF. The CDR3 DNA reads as TGTGCCAGCAGCTCTGGGGGCCTGAGCTCCTACGAGCAGTACTTC.

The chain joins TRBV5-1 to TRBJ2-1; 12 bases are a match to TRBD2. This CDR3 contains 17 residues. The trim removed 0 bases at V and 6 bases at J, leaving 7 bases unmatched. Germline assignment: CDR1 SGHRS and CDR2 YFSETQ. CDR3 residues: CASSLALTSGGVNEQFF. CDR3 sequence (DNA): TGCGCCAGCAGCTTGGCCCTGACTAGCGGGGGTGTCAATGAGCAGTTCTTC.

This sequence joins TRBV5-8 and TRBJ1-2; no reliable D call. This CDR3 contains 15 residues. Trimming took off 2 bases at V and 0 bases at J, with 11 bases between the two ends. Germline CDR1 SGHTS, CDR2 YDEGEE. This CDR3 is CASSFRRGANYGYTF. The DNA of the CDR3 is TGTGCCAGCAGCTTTCGCCGAGGAGCTAACTATGGCTACACCTTC.

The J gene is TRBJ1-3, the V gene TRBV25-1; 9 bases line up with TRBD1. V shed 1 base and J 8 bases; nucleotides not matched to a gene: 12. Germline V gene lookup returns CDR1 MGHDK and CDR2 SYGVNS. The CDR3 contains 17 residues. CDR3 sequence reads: CASSESGTGGAVDTIYF. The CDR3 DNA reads TGTGCCAGCAGTGAATCAGGAACAGGGGGCGCGGTGGACACCATATATTTT.

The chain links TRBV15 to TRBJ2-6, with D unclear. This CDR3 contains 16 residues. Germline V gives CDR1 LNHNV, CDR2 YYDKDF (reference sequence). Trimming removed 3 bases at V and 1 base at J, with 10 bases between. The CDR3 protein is CATSSPQLSGANVLTF. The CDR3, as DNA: TGTGCCACCAGCAGCCCTCAGTTATCTGGGGCCAACGTCCTGACTTTC.

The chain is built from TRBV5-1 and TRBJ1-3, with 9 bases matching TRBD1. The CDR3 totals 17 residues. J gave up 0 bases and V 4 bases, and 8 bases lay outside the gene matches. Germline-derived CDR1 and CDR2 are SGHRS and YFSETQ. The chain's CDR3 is CASSPITGGSSGNTIYF. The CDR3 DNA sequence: TGCGCCAGCAGCCCTATAACAGGGGGCTCCTCTGGAAACACCATATATTTT.